The rows below give T cell receptor beta chains drawn from one sample of a study of Ad26.COV2.S vaccination and SARS-CoV-2 variants. Assay: immunoSEQ multiplex PCR; the TCRdb copy retains only in-frame clones and omits some. The sample has around 350,000 clones, 85% seen once. The sequenced sample was peripheral blood, obtained in a trial of Ad26.COV2.S vaccine versus placebo. The receptors here all came from a person between 18 and 65 years old who received the Ad26.COV2.S COVID-19 vaccine or a placebo. Both conserved end residues are part of each CDR3. D genes are given only for firm matches. The size field is filled for only some rows; it gives once, few, many or a size class.

j_gene,v_gene,d_gene,abundance,CDR3aa,CDR3nt
TRBJ2-3,TRBV6-5,.,.,CASSYESGGPDTQYF,TGTGCCAGCAGTTACGAGAGTGGAGGACCAGATACGCAGTATTTT
TRBJ2-3,TRBV6-5,TRBD2,.,CASSYHAGGGTDTQYF,TGTGCCAGCAGTTACCATGCGGGAGGGGGCACAGATACGCAGTATTTT
TRBJ1-5,TRBV7-2,.,few,CASAPGPGQPQHF,TGTGCCAGCGCCCCAGGGCCAGGTCAGCCCCAGCATTTT
TRBJ2-3,TRBV7-2,.,.,CASSLVRGDTQYF,TGTGCCAGCAGCTTAGTTAGGGGGGATACGCAGTATTTT
TRBJ2-3,TRBV28,TRBD2,.,CASSPGSSGRDTQYF,TGTGCCAGCAGCCCCGGTAGTAGCGGGAGAGATACGCAGTATTTT
TRBJ1-3,TRBV28,TRBD1,.,CASSLRDSRNTIYF,TGTGCCAGCAGCCTACGGGACAGCCGAAACACCATATATTTT
TRBJ1-1,TRBV6-5,TRBD1,.,CASTSGGAEAFF,TGTGCCAGCACTTCAGGGGGAGCAGAAGCTTTCTTT
TRBJ1-4,TRBV5-5,.,.,CASSLASVEKLFF,TGTGCCAGCAGCTTGGCCAGCGTTGAAAAACTGTTTTTT
TRBJ1-5,TRBV4-3,TRBD1,.,CASSQNRGHGQPQHF,TGCGCCAGCAGCCAGAACAGGGGGCATGGTCAGCCCCAGCATTTT
TRBJ1-4,TRBV28,.,.,CASRPRGINNEKLFF,TGTGCCAGCAGACCCCGAGGGATTAATAATGAAAAACTGTTTTTT
TRBJ2-4,TRBV7-9,TRBD2,.,CASSLAVLAGLAKNIQYF,TGTGCCAGCAGCTTAGCGGTATTAGCGGGTCTAGCCAAAAACATTCAGTACTTC
TRBJ1-2,TRBV6-6,TRBD1,.,CASSYPGRQGNGYTF,TGTGCCAGCAGTTACCCGGGAAGACAGGGGAATGGCTACACCTTC
TRBJ2-1,TRBV6-2/TRBV6-3,TRBD1,.,CASSNRPTGTGANEQFF,TGTGCCAGCAGTAACCGGCCAACCGGGACAGGGGCCAATGAGCAGTTCTTC
TRBJ1-2,TRBV3-1/TRBV3-2,.,.,CASSQTQGGYTF,TGTGCCAGCAGCCAGACCCAGGGTGGCTACACCTTC
TRBJ1-6,TRBV2,TRBD1,.,CASRITGENSPLHF,TGTGCCAGCAGGATTACAGGGGAAAATTCACCCCTCCACTTT
TRBJ2-4,TRBV5-4,.,.,CASSQDSKNIQYF,TGTGCCAGCAGCCAGGACTCGAAAAACATTCAGTACTTC
TRBJ2-1,TRBV24-1,TRBD1,.,CATSDPATGSSYNEQFF,TGTGCCACCAGTGATCCCGCGACAGGGAGCTCCTACAATGAGCAGTTCTTC
TRBJ1-1,TRBV4-1,.,few,CASSPSSGTRTEAFF,TGCGCCAGCAGCCCCTCAAGTGGAACCCGAACTGAAGCTTTCTTT
TRBJ1-1,TRBV19,.,once,CASSIVTGPNTEAFF,TGTGCCAGTAGTATAGTAACAGGGCCGAACACTGAAGCTTTCTTT
TRBJ2-3,TRBV28,TRBD2,.,CASRGLRGLAGPLGDTQYF,TGTGCCAGCAGGGGACTTAGGGGACTAGCGGGACCCTTAGGGGATACGCAGTATTTT
TRBJ2-5,TRBV6-2/TRBV6-3,.,.,CASSYRAGRETQYF,TGTGCCAGCAGTTACCGGGCAGGGAGGGAGACCCAGTACTTC
TRBJ1-2,TRBV6-5,TRBD1,.,CAVRTGDYGYTF,TGTGCCGTAAGAACAGGGGACTATGGCTACACCTTC
TRBJ2-5,TRBV7-9,TRBD1,.,CASSLGDREETQYF,TGTGCCAGCAGCTTAGGGGACAGAGAAGAGACCCAGTACTTC
TRBJ2-7,TRBV5-1,.,.,CASSLAAGGAHYEQYF,TGCGCCAGCAGCTTGGCAGCTGGGGGGGCCCACTACGAGCAGTACTTC
TRBJ2-1,TRBV15,.,.,CATSRTRTPHSYNEQFF,TGTGCCACCAGCAGAACCCGCACGCCCCACAGCTACAATGAGCAGTTCTTC
TRBJ1-1,TRBV30,.,.,CAWSVLENTEAFF,TGTGCCTGGAGTGTACTGGAGAACACTGAAGCTTTCTTT
TRBJ1-4,TRBV30,.,few,CAGGEPDEKLFF,TGTGCCGGGGGAGAACCTGATGAAAAACTGTTTTTT
TRBJ2-5,TRBV18,TRBD1,.,CASSKGTEETQYF,TGTGCCAGCTCAAAGGGGACAGAAGAGACCCAGTACTTC
TRBJ2-3,TRBV15,TRBD2,few,CATSIRREATDTQYF,TGTGCCACCAGCATTCGGCGGGAGGCAACAGATACGCAGTATTTT
TRBJ1-2,TRBV5-8,TRBD1,.,CASSFETGGYGYTF,TGTGCCAGCAGCTTCGAGACAGGGGGGTATGGCTACACCTTC
TRBJ1-1,TRBV24-1,.,.,CATSAANSGEAFF,TGTGCCACCAGTGCGGCCAATTCGGGTGAAGCTTTCTTT
TRBJ1-3,TRBV7-8,TRBD1,.,CASSLGYRDRGRNTIYF,TGTGCCAGCAGCTTAGGATACCGGGACAGAGGACGAAACACCATATATTTT
TRBJ1-3,TRBV4-1,.,.,CASSQVVDLSGNTIYF,TGCGCCAGCAGCCAAGTGGTGGACCTCTCTGGAAACACCATATATTTT
TRBJ2-7,TRBV19,TRBD1,.,CASRPTGTYEQYF,TGTGCCAGTAGACCGACAGGGACCTACGAGCAGTACTTC
TRBJ1-6,TRBV3-1/TRBV3-2,.,.,CASSPERGRGKSPLHF,TGTGCCAGCAGCCCCGAGAGGGGGAGAGGGAAGTCACCCCTCCACTTT
TRBJ2-1,TRBV27,TRBD2,.,CASSSLAGHYNEQFF,TGTGCCAGCAGTTCTCTAGCGGGGCATTACAATGAGCAGTTCTTC
TRBJ2-3,TRBV5-1,TRBD2,.,CASSLAPGTSGPDTQYF,TGCGCCAGCAGCTTGGCCCCCGGGACTAGCGGGCCAGATACGCAGTATTTT
TRBJ1-2,TRBV30,.,.,CAWSPANYGYTF,TGTGCCTGGAGCCCGGCTAACTATGGCTACACCTTC
TRBJ1-4,TRBV4-3,TRBD1,.,CASSLEAGGAVEKLFF,TGCGCCAGCAGCCTGGAGGCAGGGGGCGCGGTTGAAAAACTGTTTTTT
TRBJ1-2,TRBV2,.,many,CAMQVFGGPYGYTF,TGTGCCATGCAGGTCTTCGGAGGGCCCTATGGCTACACCTTC
TRBJ1-5,TRBV6-2/TRBV6-3,.,.,CASSTTRQHQPQHF,TGTGCCAGCAGTACGACACGGCAGCATCAGCCCCAGCATTTT
TRBJ2-5,TRBV7-2,.,few,CASSGQETQYF,TGTGCCAGCTCCGGACAAGAGACCCAGTACTTC
TRBJ2-5,TRBV4-2,TRBD2,.,CASSQTLAGQETQYF,TGTGCCAGCAGCCAAACTCTAGCGGGGCAAGAGACCCAGTACTTC
TRBJ1-1,TRBV18,.,.,CASSLQRGTEAFF,TGTGCCAGCTCACTTCAAAGGGGGACTGAAGCTTTCTTT
TRBJ2-7,TRBV6-6,.,.,CASRNSGDEQYF,TGTGCCAGCCGCAACTCGGGGGACGAGCAGTACTTC
TRBJ2-3,TRBV7-7,.,.,CASSLRVGASRDTDTQYF,TGTGCCAGCAGCTTAAGAGTTGGGGCAAGTCGGGACACAGATACGCAGTATTTT
TRBJ2-3,TRBV19,.,.,CASSISPGDKDTQYF,TGTGCCAGTAGTATATCTCCAGGGGATAAAGATACGCAGTATTTT
TRBJ1-1,TRBV20-1,.,.,CSASTGPADTEAFF,TGCAGTGCTAGTACAGGTCCGGCGGACACTGAAGCTTTCTTT
TRBJ2-2,TRBV18,.,once,CASSRDSTGELFF,TGTGCCAGCTCACGCGACTCCACCGGGGAGCTGTTTTTT
TRBJ2-7,TRBV2,.,.,CASTRQAEQYF,TGTGCCAGCACTCGCCAGGCCGAGCAGTACTTC
TRBJ2-7,TRBV21-1,.,.,CATSDPGLAVTYEQYF,TGTGCCACCTCCGATCCGGGACTAGCGGTGACCTACGAGCAGTACTTC
TRBJ2-3,TRBV5-1,TRBD1,.,CASSSRGGTGISNTQYF,TGCGCCAGCAGCTCGCGAGGTGGGACAGGGATTTCAAATACGCAGTATTTT
TRBJ2-5,TRBV6-5,.,.,CASSYSMGAWETQYF,TGTGCCAGCAGTTATTCTATGGGGGCATGGGAGACCCAGTACTTC
TRBJ1-2,TRBV18,.,.,CASSPRKAEAYDGYTF,TGTGCCAGCTCACCACGCAAAGCCGAGGCGTATGATGGCTACACCTTC